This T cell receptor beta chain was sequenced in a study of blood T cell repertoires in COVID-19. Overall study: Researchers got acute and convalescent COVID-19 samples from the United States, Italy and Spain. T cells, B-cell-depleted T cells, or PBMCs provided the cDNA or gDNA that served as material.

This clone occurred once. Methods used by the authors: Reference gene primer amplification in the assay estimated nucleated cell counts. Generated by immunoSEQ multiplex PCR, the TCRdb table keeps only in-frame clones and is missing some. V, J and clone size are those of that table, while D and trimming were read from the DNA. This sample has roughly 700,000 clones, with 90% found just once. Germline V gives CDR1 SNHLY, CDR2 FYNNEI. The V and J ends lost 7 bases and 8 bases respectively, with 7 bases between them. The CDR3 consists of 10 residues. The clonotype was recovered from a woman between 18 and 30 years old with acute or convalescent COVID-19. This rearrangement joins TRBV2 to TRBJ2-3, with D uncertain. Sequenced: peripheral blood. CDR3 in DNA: TGTGCCAGCACTGGGCCTACGCAGTATTTT. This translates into CASTGPTQYF.